This TCR beta chain was observed in a study of blood T cell repertoires in COVID-19 (TCRdb year 2020). In the study overall: The collaborator samples originated in the United States, Italy and Spain and spanned the acute and convalescent phases of COVID-19. Where HLA class I and class II types were available, the types were taken from metadata supplied by the sample provider, not from assay-based typing. Subjects who had been exposed to COVID-19, were actively infected with it, or had recovered from it provided the deeply sampled blood TCRbeta repertoires that made up the dataset. The prospective study material was composed of cDNA or gDNA derived from T cells, B-cell-depleted T cells, or PBMCs. Samples came from the ongoing ImmuneRACE study (first 160 participants) plus 1,254 subjects from 6 global collaborators. Nearly every sample came with metadata listing a de-identified subject ID, COVID-19 status, age in years and sex. A freely available public database, intended as a resource for researchers studying the immune response to SARS-CoV-2, is where the repertoires were released. Overall study results and their limits: The amount of clinical and demographic metadata varied by source and participant and was provided uncurated.

V is pared back by 1 base and J by 9 bases, with 17 bases lying between the germline termini. The CDR3 measures 15 amino acids from cysteine to phenylalanine. Left in the record is the CDR3 DNA by itself, 45 bases read in frame from the first base. The germline V gene (reference sequence) sets CDR1 to SGHKS and CDR2 to YYEKEE. TCRbeta CDR3 regions were amplified from genomic DNA by means of the immunoSEQ Assay, a bias-controlled multiplex PCR. Concerning the study's data processing: The number of nucleated cells in each sample was estimated by amplification of reference gene primers within the assay. To quantify the absolute abundance of each unique TCRbeta CDR3 rearrangement, sequence reads were collapsed and filtered. Productive Simpson clonality was computed per sample as the square root of Simpson's diversity index over productive rearrangements. TCRdb mirrors the immuneACCESS table, restricted to in-frame sequences. Some clones are absent from its copies; in checked studies, under half trace to an unresolved V gene, and the reason for the others is unknown. The V and J calls and clone size are taken from that table; D and trimming were inferred from the DNA. The sample table shows under 200,000 clones, and roughly four fifths are seen once. The ten largest clones capture 1.5% of the sample.

Whole blood was collected in K2EDTA tubes by collaborating institutions according to the institutions' own protocols. For TCRbeta analysis, collaborators shipped samples in one of three forms: frozen whole blood, isolated PBMCs, or DNA extracted from either of those sample types. This clone has a count of ten or more. Its antigen is currently not known. No much larger clone is present one base from it, and per-base qualities are unavailable. This TCR was sampled from a human donor in a cohort sampled during active COVID-19. Sequencing used peripheral blood. The chain is assembled from TRBV5-5 and TRBJ1-5, with the D gene too uncertain to name. Read as DNA, the sequence is TGTGCCAGCAGCTTGCGAGGAACGGCGCTTGGGCCCCAGCATTTT. This gives the protein CASSLRGTALGPQHF.